The entry below gives a single TCR beta chain sequence along with its context. Its antigen remains unidentified. Libraries were prepared by immunoSEQ multiplex PCR; TCRdb keeps only in-frame clonotypes and omits some of them. The repertoire holds 1,200 or so clones, with around 87% as singletons. The sample originates from a study of brain metastases from non-small cell lung cancer. Study results and limitations: In about 64% of brain metastases, T-cell clones were expanded compared with matched primary tumors. Brain metastases shared most TCR repertoire with primaries, with sparse T cells. T-cell infiltration was lower in brain metastases than primaries (P < 0.001).

The TCR sequence derives from a donor aged 40 or over with non-small cell lung cancer. Material for sequencing was primary lung tumor tissue.

In nucleotides, the CDR3 is TGTGCCAGCAGTTACGGGCCCCCCTCTAACTATGGCTACACCTTC. Translation: CASSYGPPSNYGYTF. The chain joins TRBV6-5 to TRBJ1-2, with no clear D. This CDR3 is 15 amino acids long. Per germline, CDR1 MNHEY and CDR2 SVGAGI. The germline V and J ends were trimmed by 2 bases and 0 bases, with 10 bases remaining between them.